The text below deals with one TCR beta chain. The antigen it recognizes is unknown. Per-base qualities were not stored, and no clone one base away is much larger. TCRbeta CDR3 regions were amplified from genomic DNA using the immunoSEQ Assay, a bias-controlled multiplex PCR. Turning to the authors' computational methods: The number of nucleated cells in each sample was estimated from the amplification of reference gene primers within the assay. To quantify the absolute abundance of each unique TCRbeta CDR3 rearrangement, sequence reads were collapsed and filtered. For each sample, productive Simpson clonality was calculated as the square root of Simpson's diversity index over productive rearrangements. Sourced from immuneACCESS, this table was stored by TCRdb with only in-frame sequences that have V and J called. A share of the clones is absent; for the studies checked, an unresolved V gene accounts for under half, and the remainder has no known explanation. Clonal size and the V and J genes are those of that table, whereas D and trimming came from the DNA. This sample has roughly 42,000 clones in its table, and around 94% of those were observed once. The ten largest clones represent approximately 0.37% of the sample.

These data belong to a study of blood T cell repertoires in COVID-19 (TCRdb year 2020). Some background on the complete study: Collaborator samples came from the United States, Italy and Spain and covered acute and convalescent phases of COVID-19. The prospective study material was composed of cDNA or gDNA derived from T cells, B-cell-depleted T cells, or PBMCs. Deeply sampled blood TCRbeta repertoires from subjects exposed to, actively infected with, or recovered from COVID-19 were included in the dataset. The repertoires were made available in a free public database intended to serve as a resource for research on the immune response to SARS-CoV-2. The samples were drawn from the first 160 participants of the ongoing ImmuneRACE study and from over a thousand subjects provided by 6 global collaborators. The sample metadata nearly always contained a de-identified subject ID, COVID-19 status, age in years and sex. Where available, HLA class I and class II types were taken from metadata supplied by the sample provider and were not determined by assay-based typing. Results the study describes overall, beyond this receptor: The quantity of clinical and demographic metadata differed by source and by participant and was supplied without curation.

One collaborating source in Seattle enrolled patients while the patients were actively infected and followed the patients over time throughout the course of disease. The collaborating institutions used their own protocols to collect whole blood in K2EDTA tubes. Collaborator samples were shipped for TCRbeta analysis as frozen whole blood, isolated PBMCs, or DNA extracted from either sample type. Taken from cysteine to phenylalanine, the CDR3 has 14 residues. Only the CDR3 DNA stays, 42 bases, in frame from base 1. Germline trimming amounts to 2 bases on V and 7 bases on J, with 4 as the count of junction bases outside the gene matches. The germline V gene yields ENHRY for CDR1 and SYGVKD for CDR2.

The specimen was peripheral blood. This chain joins TRBV10-3 to TRBJ2-2; TRBD2 aligns with 7 central bases. The sequence derives from a man in his fifties or sixties with COVID-19, enrolled during active disease. The bases are TGTGCCATCAGTGAGGGGACTACCTACGGGGAGCTGTTTTTT. Its protein is CAISEGTTYGELFF.